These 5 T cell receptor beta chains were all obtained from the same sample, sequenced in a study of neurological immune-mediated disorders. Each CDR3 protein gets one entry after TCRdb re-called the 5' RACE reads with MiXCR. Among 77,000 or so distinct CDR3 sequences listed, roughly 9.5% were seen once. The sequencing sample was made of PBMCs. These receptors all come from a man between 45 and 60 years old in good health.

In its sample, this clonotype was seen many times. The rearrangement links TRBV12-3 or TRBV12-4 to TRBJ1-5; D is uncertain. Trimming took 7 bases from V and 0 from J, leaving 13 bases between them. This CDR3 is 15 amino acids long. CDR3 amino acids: CASILRGNSNQPQHF. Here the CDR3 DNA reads TGTGCCAGCATCTTACGGGGAAATAGCAATCAGCCCCAGCATTTT.

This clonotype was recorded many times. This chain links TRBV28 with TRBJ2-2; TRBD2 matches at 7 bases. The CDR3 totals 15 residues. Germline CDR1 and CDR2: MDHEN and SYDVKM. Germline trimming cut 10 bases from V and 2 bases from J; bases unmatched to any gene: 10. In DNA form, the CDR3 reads TGTGCCATCCTGGGGAGGGCCAGAAACACCGGGGAGCTGTTTTTT. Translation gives CAILGRARNTGELFF.

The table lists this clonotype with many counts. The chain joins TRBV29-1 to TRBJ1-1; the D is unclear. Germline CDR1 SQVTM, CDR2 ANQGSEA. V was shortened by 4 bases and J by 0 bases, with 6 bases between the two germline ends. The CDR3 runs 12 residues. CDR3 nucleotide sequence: TGCAGCGTTGCTTACATGAACACTGAAGCTTTCTTT. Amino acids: CSVAYMNTEAFF.

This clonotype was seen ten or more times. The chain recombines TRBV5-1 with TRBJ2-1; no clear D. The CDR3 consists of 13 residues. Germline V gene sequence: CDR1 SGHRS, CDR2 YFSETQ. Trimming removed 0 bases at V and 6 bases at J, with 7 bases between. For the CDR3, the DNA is TGCGCCAGCAGCTTGGGCCAGTCCAATGAGCAGTTCTTC. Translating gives CASSLGQSNEQFF.

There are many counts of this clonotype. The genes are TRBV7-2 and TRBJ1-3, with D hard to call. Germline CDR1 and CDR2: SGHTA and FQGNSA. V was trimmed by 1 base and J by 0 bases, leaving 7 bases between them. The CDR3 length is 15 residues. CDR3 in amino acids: CASSLDGNSGNTIYF. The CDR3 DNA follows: TGTGCCAGCAGCTTAGACGGGAACTCTGGAAACACCATATATTTT.